One and the same sample provided the 3 T cell receptor beta chains below, sequenced in a study of blood T cell repertoires in COVID-19 (dated by TCRdb to between 2020 and 2021). Library construction relied on the immunoSEQ multiplex PCR assay. In TCRdb, the immuneACCESS table is reduced to in-frame sequences with V and J assigned. These tables do not hold every clone; where another copy was compared, an unresolved V gene accounts for under half, and the others remain unexplained. This sample is represented by about 370,000 clones; nearly 90% of them were singletons. Of the sample, about 7% falls within the top ten clones. The material sequenced was peripheral blood. The receptors were sampled from a man in his late teens or twenties with active or convalescent COVID-19.

J is TRBJ1-6 and V is TRBV28, with D possibly matching TRBD1 (6 bases). Germline V gene lookup returns CDR1 MDHEN and CDR2 SYDVKM. This CDR3 has 14 residues. Trimming removed 8 bases from V and 3 bases from J, with 11 bases in between. DNA for the CDR3: TGTGCCAGCGGTCAGGGGCTCTATAATTCACCCCTCCACTTT. Translation gives CASGQGLYNSPLHF.

The V call is TRBV13, the J call TRBJ2-2; TRBD1 is a possible D gene (6 bases). Germline V lookup: CDR1 PRHDT, CDR2 FYEKMQ (reference sequence). The CDR3 extends over 16 amino acids. Trimming took off 1 base at V and 4 bases at J, with 13 bases between the two ends. The CDR3 loop is CASSLVPGDFTGELFF. In DNA, the CDR3 is TGTGCCAGCAGCTTAGTCCCAGGGGATTTCACCGGGGAGCTGTTTTTT.

To note about this clone: Germline and junction disagree at one end, which may indicate a read error. This chain joins TRBV7-7 and TRBJ2-1, with 11 nucleotides matching TRBD2. This CDR3 region has 17 residues. Germline V CDR1 and CDR2: SSHAT, FNYEAQ (reference sequence). The CDR3 bases are TGTGCTAGCAGCTTAGCTCCACAGACTAGCGGGAACAATGAGCAGTTCTTC. Its translation is CASSLAPQTSGNNEQFF.